This T cell receptor beta chain was retrieved from a study of early T cells in non-severe SARS-CoV-2 infection. Whole-study context: Sequencing input comprised bulk RNA from unsorted whole blood; chain pairing was not available. General study results and limits: Using VDJdb, the matching emphasized anti-spike CD8 responses while missing private and CD4 specificities.

Unique molecular identifier tags were affixed to discrete cDNA molecules. From the 5' RACE reads, TCRdb called clonotypes with MiXCR, one entry per CDR3 protein. The sample contains about 61,000 distinct CDR3 sequences, roughly 8.8% of which appear only once. Germline CDR1 and CDR2: WNHNN and SYGVQD (reference sequence). V was pared by 3 bases and J by 0 bases, with 4 bases of the junction left unmatched. The CDR3 extends over 16 amino acids. This clonotype was seen only a few times. The antigen is not known. The chain employs TRBV10-1 and TRBJ2-3, with 9 bases aligning to TRBD2. The source is an adult who was a healthcare worker with PCR-confirmed SARS-CoV-2 infection or an uninfected control (not recorded which). The material sequenced was whole blood. Here the CDR3 DNA reads TGCGCCAGCAGTGACCCCGGGACTAGCAGCACAGATACGCAGTATTTT. It specifies CASSDPGTSSTDTQYF.